This T cell receptor (beta chain) was identified during a study of T cell responses to AZD1222 COVID-19 vaccine. Study results and caveats: At baseline, seropositivity was found in only a handful of AZD1222 recipients. Among the donors, most were white British and more were female, and clonal diversity was possibly underestimated. Spike-spanning, vaccine-associated CD4 TCRs were dominant at 160-218 and 743-854. Repertoire sampling happened only post peak T cell response.

Here immunoSEQ multiplex PCR was the method, and the copy in TCRdb shows in-frame clones only, minus some. The sample carries approximately 77,000 clones, approximately 92% recorded once. For this clone: What it binds is unknown.

V was clipped by 6 bases and J by 8 bases, with 16 bases between them. The germline gives CDR1 MNHEY, CDR2 SVGAGI. The length of the CDR3 is 13 residues. The V gene is TRBV6-5, the J gene TRBJ1-2; no clear D. The TCR was taken from an adult who received the AZD1222 COVID-19 vaccine. Specimen: peripheral blood, collected 28 days after the second AZD1222 dose. CDR3 DNA sequence: TGTGCCAGCAGGGTCGCCAGGCTAGAAGGCTACACCTTC. This sequence encodes CASRVARLEGYTF.